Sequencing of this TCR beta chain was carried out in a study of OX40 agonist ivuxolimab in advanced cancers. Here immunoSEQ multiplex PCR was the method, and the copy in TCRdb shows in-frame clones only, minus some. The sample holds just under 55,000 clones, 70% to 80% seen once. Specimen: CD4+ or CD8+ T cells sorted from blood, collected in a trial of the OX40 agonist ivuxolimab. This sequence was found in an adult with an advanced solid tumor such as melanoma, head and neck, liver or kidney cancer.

The CDR3 is CASKTGKSTDTQYF. Written as DNA, the CDR3 is TGTGCCAGCAAAACCGGGAAGAGCACAGATACGCAGTATTTT. This chain links TRBV7-2 with TRBJ2-3; the D gene is possibly TRBD2 (5 bases). The V and J ends lost 7 bases and 0 bases respectively, with 11 bases between them. The CDR3 sequence is 14 residues long. Looked up from germline, CDR1 is SGHTA and CDR2 is FQGNSA.